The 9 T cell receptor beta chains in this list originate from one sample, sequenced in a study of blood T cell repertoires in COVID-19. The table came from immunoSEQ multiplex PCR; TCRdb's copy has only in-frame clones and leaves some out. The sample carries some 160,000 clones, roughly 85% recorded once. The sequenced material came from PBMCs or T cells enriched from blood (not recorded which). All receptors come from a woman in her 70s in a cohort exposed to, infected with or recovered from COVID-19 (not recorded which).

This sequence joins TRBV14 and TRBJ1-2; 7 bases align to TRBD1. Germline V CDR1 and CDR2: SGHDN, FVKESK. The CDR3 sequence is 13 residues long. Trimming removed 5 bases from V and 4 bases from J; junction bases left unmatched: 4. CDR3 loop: CASSSGQTYGYTF. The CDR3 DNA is TGTGCCAGCAGCTCGGGACAGACCTATGGCTACACCTTC.

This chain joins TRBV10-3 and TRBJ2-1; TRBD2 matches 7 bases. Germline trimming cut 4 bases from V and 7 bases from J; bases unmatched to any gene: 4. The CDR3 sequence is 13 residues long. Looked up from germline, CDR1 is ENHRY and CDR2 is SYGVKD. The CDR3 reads CAISGRGENEQFF. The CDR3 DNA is TGTGCCATCAGTGGACGGGGGGAAAATGAGCAGTTCTTC.

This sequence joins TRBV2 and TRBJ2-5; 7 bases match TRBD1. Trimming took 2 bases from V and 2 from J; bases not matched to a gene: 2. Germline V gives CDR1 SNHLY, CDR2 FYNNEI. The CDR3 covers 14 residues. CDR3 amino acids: CASSEQGDQETQYF. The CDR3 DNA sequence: TGTGCCAGCAGTGAACAGGGGGATCAAGAGACCCAGTACTTC.

CDR3 loop: CASSFLNEQFF. CDR3 in DNA: TGTGCCAGCAGCTTCTTGAATGAGCAGTTCTTC. The chain joins TRBV7-2 to TRBJ2-1; no reliable D call. This CDR3 has 11 residues. In germline, CDR1 is SGHTA, CDR2 FQGNSA. V dropped 3 bases and J dropped 7 bases, with 4 bases sitting between them.

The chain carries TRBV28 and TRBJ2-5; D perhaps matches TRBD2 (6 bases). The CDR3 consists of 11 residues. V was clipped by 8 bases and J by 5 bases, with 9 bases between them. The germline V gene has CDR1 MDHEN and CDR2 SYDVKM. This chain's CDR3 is CASGTLETQYF. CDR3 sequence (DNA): TGTGCCAGCGGGACTTTGGAGACCCAGTACTTC.

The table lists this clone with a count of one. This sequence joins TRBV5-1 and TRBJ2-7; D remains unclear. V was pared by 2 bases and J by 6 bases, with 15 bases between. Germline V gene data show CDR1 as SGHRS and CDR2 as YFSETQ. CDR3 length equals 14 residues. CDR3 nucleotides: TGCGCCAGCAGCTTTACCCCTTCCTACAGCGAGCAGTACTTC. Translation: CASSFTPSYSEQYF. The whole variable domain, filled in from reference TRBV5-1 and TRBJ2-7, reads KAGVTQTPRYLIKTRGQQVTLSCSPISGHRSVSWYQQTPGQGLQFLFEYFSETQRNKGNFPGRFSGRQFSNSRSEMNVSTLELGDSALYLCASSFTPSYSEQYFGPGTRLTVT.

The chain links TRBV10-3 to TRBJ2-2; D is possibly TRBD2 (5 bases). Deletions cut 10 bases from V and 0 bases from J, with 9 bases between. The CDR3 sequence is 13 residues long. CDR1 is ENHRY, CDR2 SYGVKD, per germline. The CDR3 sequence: CASRGANTGELFF. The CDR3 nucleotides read TGTGCCAGCCGGGGAGCGAACACCGGGGAGCTGTTTTTT.

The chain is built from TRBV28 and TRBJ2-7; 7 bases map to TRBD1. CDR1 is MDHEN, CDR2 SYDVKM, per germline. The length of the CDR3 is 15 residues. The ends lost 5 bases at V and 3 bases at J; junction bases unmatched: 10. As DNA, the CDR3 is TGTGCCAGCAGTCGCCCAGGGGGAAGTGACTACGAGCAGTACTTC. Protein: CASSRPGGSDYEQYF.

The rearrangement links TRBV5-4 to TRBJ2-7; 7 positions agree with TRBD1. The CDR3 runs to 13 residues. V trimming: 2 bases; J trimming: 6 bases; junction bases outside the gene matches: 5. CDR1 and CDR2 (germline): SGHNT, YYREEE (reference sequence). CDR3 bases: TGTGCCAGCAGCTTCGACAGGGTTAGCGAGCAGTACTTC. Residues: CASSFDRVSEQYF.